A single sample gave rise to the 30 T cell receptor beta chains below, sequenced in a study of blood T cell repertoires in COVID-19. Sequenced by immunoSEQ multiplex PCR; TCRdb stores in-frame clones only, minus some. The profile shows about 130,000 clones, about 89% of them singletons. Material: peripheral blood. Receptors were obtained from a woman in her sixties or seventies with acute or convalescent COVID-19.

This clone was counted a single time. The rearrangement uses TRBV18 and TRBJ2-1; 11 nucleotides match TRBD1. V dropped 8 bases and J dropped 10; count of bases not matched to a gene: 4. This CDR3 is 12 amino acids long. The germline V gene has CDR1 KGHSH and CDR2 LQKENI. As DNA, the CDR3 is TGTGCCAGCAGGACAGGGGGCGGAGAGCAGTTCTTC. Its protein is CASRTGGGEQFF.

The CDR3 DNA follows: TGCGCCAGCAGTGTTAGGACTACCTCCTACGAGCAGTACTTC. This encodes CASSVRTTSYEQYF. The chain carries TRBV10-2 and TRBJ2-7; TRBD2 is a possible D gene (6 bases). The V gene lost 4 bases and the J gene lost 0 bases, with 10 bases spanning the gap. Germline-derived CDR1 and CDR2 are WSHSY and SAAADI. The CDR3 has 14 residues.

The J gene is TRBJ1-2, the V gene TRBV21-1. TRBV21-1 constitutes a pseudogene. This CDR3 has 12 residues. The CDR3 sequence: CASSKELGGYTF. CDR3 in DNA: TGTGCCAGCAGCAAAGAACTCGGTGGCTACACCTTC.

The CDR3 sequence is CASSNLRGEDTGELFF. In DNA form, the CDR3 reads TGTGCCAGTAGTAATTTGCGGGGGGAGGACACCGGGGAGCTGTTTTTT. The chain links TRBV19 to TRBJ2-2; 8 bases match TRBD2. Trimming took 4 bases from V and 3 from J; bases not matched to a gene: 7. This CDR3 contains 16 residues. Germline V gene sequence: CDR1 LNHDA, CDR2 SQIVND (reference sequence). Looking up the rest from reference TRBV19 and TRBJ2-2 gives the full variable domain: DGGITQSPKYLFRKEGQNVTLSCEQNLNHDAMYWYRQDPGQGLRLIYYSQIVNDFQKGDIAEGYSVSREKKESFPLTVTSAQKNPTAFYLCASSNLRGEDTGELFFGEGSRLTVL.

The chain joins TRBV18 to TRBJ2-2; D perhaps matches TRBD2 (6 bases). There are 16 residues in the CDR3. Trimming took 5 bases from V and 5 from J, leaving 18 bases between them. Germline V lookup: CDR1 KGHSH, CDR2 LQKENI. The chain's CDR3 is CASSSVPGLGTGELFF. The CDR3 DNA reads TGTGCCAGCTCATCAGTCCCGGGACTCGGGACCGGGGAGCTGTTTTTT. The whole variable domain, remainder taken from reference TRBV18 and TRBJ2-2, is NAGVMQNPRHLVRRRGQEARLRCSPMKGHSHVYWYRQLPEEGLKFMVYLQKENIIDESGMPKERFSAEFPKEGPSILRIQQVVRGDSAAYFCASSSVPGLGTGELFFGEGSRLTVL.

The chain carries TRBV29-1 and TRBJ2-1; 8 bases align to TRBD2. CDR1 is SQVTM and CDR2 is ANQGSEA in the germline V gene. CDR3 length: 12 residues. Germline trimming cut 7 bases from V and 6 bases from J; bases unmatched to any gene: 5. DNA for the CDR3: TGCAGCGCGGCCGGGGGGGTCAATGAGCAGTTCTTC. Residues: CSAAGGVNEQFF.

This clone occurred once. The chain has TRBV4-2 and TRBJ2-3; D not resolved. The CDR3 runs to 15 residues. Looked up from germline, CDR1 is LGHNA and CDR2 is YNFKEQ. V shed 1 base and J shed 5 bases, with 13 bases lying between them. CDR3 DNA: TGTGCCAGCAGCCAAGGCCCCCCCCCGGGAGATACGCAGTATTTT. This translates into CASSQGPPPGDTQYF.

The V gene is TRBV19, the J gene TRBJ2-3; tentative D call: TRBD2 (5 bases). The germline V gene encodes CDR1 LNHDA and CDR2 SQIVND (reference sequence). CDR3 length: 13 amino acids. Trimming removed 5 bases from V and 8 bases from J, with 14 bases in between. The CDR3 loop reads CASSLSREGTQYF. The CDR3 DNA reads as TGTGCCAGTAGTCTCTCGAGAGAGGGTACGCAGTATTTT.

CDR3: CATSLLTWERRYNEQFF. The DNA for the CDR3 is TGTGCCACCAGCCTACTCACCTGGGAGCGGAGATACAATGAGCAGTTCTTC. The rearrangement uses TRBV15 and TRBJ2-1; a possible D gene is TRBD2 (5 bases). V shed 5 bases and J shed 4 bases, with 21 bases lying between them. This CDR3 comprises 17 residues. CDR1 and CDR2 (germline): LNHNV, YYDKDF (reference sequence).

This clone was seen a handful of times. This chain joins TRBV7-9 and TRBJ1-2; 9 bases are shared with TRBD1. The trim removed 3 bases at V and 2 bases at J, leaving 13 bases unmatched. CDR1 and CDR2 from the germline V gene are SEHNR and FQNEAQ (reference sequence). This CDR3 has 18 amino acids. CDR3 in amino acids: CASSFYLSRQGENYGYTF. The CDR3 DNA follows: TGTGCCAGCAGCTTTTACCTCTCCCGACAGGGGGAAAACTATGGCTACACCTTC. The complete variable domain, with remaining parts taken from reference TRBV7-9 and TRBJ1-2, reads DTGVSQNPRHKITKRGQNVTFRCDPISEHNRLYWYRQTLGQGPEFLTYFQNEAQLEKSRLLSDRFSAERPKGSFSTLEIQRTEQGDSAMYLCASSFYLSRQGENYGYTFGSGTRLTVV.

The chain uses TRBV18 and TRBJ2-3, with 10 bases that match TRBD2. Per germline, CDR1 KGHSH and CDR2 LQKENI. The V segment lost 3 bases and the J segment 0 bases; nucleotides outside the gene matches: 12. The CDR3 is 19 residues long. The CDR3 loop is CASSPPGLADPYSTDTQYF. The DNA of the CDR3 is TGTGCCAGCTCACCCCCTGGACTAGCGGATCCGTATAGCACAGATACGCAGTATTTT.

The rearrangement links TRBV28 to TRBJ1-1, with D perhaps TRBD1 (6 bases). Germline V CDR1 and CDR2: MDHEN, SYDVKM. The germline V and J ends were trimmed by 5 bases and 0 bases, with 13 bases remaining between them. CDR3 size: 15 residues. The CDR3: CASSTRGDMNTEAFF. The CDR3 nucleotides are TGTGCCAGCAGTACCCGAGGGGACATGAACACTGAAGCTTTCTTT. The whole variable domain, remainder taken from reference TRBV28 and TRBJ1-1, is DVKVTQSSRYLVKRTGEKVFLECVQDMDHENMFWYRQDPGLGLRLIYFSYDVKMKEKGDIPEGYSVSREKKERFSLILESASTNQTSMYLCASSTRGDMNTEAFFGQGTRLTVV.

The CDR3 DNA sequence: TGTGCCACCAGCAGAGCTGGGGACAGGGGGCGGTCAGATACGCAGTATTTT. The encoded protein is CATSRAGDRGRSDTQYF. The chain carries TRBV15 and TRBJ2-3; TRBD1 matches at 12 bases. The CDR3 sequence is 17 residues long. CDR1 is LNHNV and CDR2 is YYDKDF in the germline V gene (reference sequence). V shed 1 base, J shed 4 bases, and the junction held 6 bases outside the gene matches.

This chain links TRBV5-1 with TRBJ1-1; no clear D gene. The V end was cut by 2 bases, the J end by 2 bases, with 13 bases between. The germline CDR1 and CDR2 sequences are SGHRS and YFSETQ. The CDR3 loop spans 15 amino acids. CDR3 region: CASSLQRGVNTEAFF. The DNA of the CDR3 is TGCGCCAGCAGCTTACAAAGAGGAGTTAACACTGAAGCTTTCTTT.

A single count supports this clone. This rearrangement joins TRBV7-8 to TRBJ1-5, with TRBD1 matching 7 bases. The trim removed 0 bases at V and 6 bases at J, leaving 2 bases unmatched. The CDR3 loop spans 14 amino acids. CDR1 is SGHVS, CDR2 FQNEAQ, per germline. The CDR3 region has the DNA TGTGCCAGCAGCTTAGCGAGGGGGCGTCAGCCCCAGCATTTT. It encodes CASSLARGRQPQHF. Full variable domain (rest looked up from reference TRBV7-8 and TRBJ1-5): GAGVSQSPRYKVAKRGQDVALRCDPISGHVSLFWYQQALGQGPEFLTYFQNEAQLDKSGLPSDRFFAERPEGSVSTLKIQRTQQEDSAVYLCASSLARGRQPQHFGDGTRLSIL.

The sample holds one count of this clone. The gene calls are TRBV15 and TRBJ1-4, with D tentatively TRBD1 (5 bases). Germline loops: CDR1 LNHNV, CDR2 YYDKDF (reference sequence). V was shortened by 0 bases and J by 8 bases, with 16 bases between the two germline ends. CDR3 length equals 16 residues. This CDR3 is CATSREAGLEEEKLFF. CDR3 nucleotides: TGTGCCACCAGCAGAGAGGCAGGGCTCGAGGAGGAAAAACTGTTTTTT.

The chain employs TRBV6-4 and TRBJ2-3; TRBD1 matches 11 bases. The CDR3 has 15 residues. V shed 6 bases, J shed 7 bases, and the junction held 9 bases outside the gene matches. CDR1 and CDR2 from the germline V gene are MRHNA and SNTAGT. CDR3: CASRSDRGRWNTQYF. The CDR3 nucleotides are TGTGCCAGCAGATCGGACAGGGGGCGTTGGAATACGCAGTATTTT.

The rearrangement links TRBV19 to TRBJ1-3; TRBD1 matches at 7 bases. The CDR3 extends over 17 amino acids. Germline assignment: CDR1 LNHDA and CDR2 SQIVND (reference sequence). The trim removed 1 base at V and 2 bases at J, leaving 8 bases unmatched. The CDR3 loop is CASSIGRQGRAGNTIYF. DNA of the CDR3: TGTGCCAGTAGTATAGGAAGACAGGGTAGAGCTGGAAACACCATATATTTT. Drawing the rest from reference TRBV19 and TRBJ1-3, the complete variable domain is DGGITQSPKYLFRKEGQNVTLSCEQNLNHDAMYWYRQDPGQGLRLIYYSQIVNDFQKGDIAEGYSVSREKKESFPLTVTSAQKNPTAFYLCASSIGRQGRAGNTIYFGEGSWLTVV.

V usage is TRBV12-5 and J usage is TRBJ1-1, with a possible D match to TRBD1 (6 bases). The CDR3 is 15 amino acids. The germline CDR1 and CDR2 sequences are LGHNT and FRNRAP. With 4 bases removed from V and 3 bases from J, the gap between germline ends came to 15 bases. Here the CDR3 reads CASGSHISGDTEAFF. The DNA for the CDR3 is TGTGCTAGTGGTTCCCACATTTCAGGGGACACTGAAGCTTTCTTT.

V is TRBV6-5 and J is TRBJ2-1; weak D call: TRBD2 (5 bases). V lost 2 bases and J 8 bases, leaving 13 bases between the germline ends. Per the germline V gene, CDR1 is MNHEY and CDR2 is SVGAGI. This CDR3 contains 14 residues. The DNA for the CDR3 is TGTGCCAGCAGTTACGGAGGTAGCAGGTATGAGCAGTTCTTC. Its translation is CASSYGGSRYEQFF.

The sample holds one count of this clone. The chain links TRBV5-4 to TRBJ2-7; 7 bases align to TRBD1. Per the germline V gene, CDR1 is SGHNT and CDR2 is YYREEE (reference sequence). The trim removed 3 bases at V and 2 bases at J, leaving 11 bases unmatched. The CDR3 totals 16 residues. The CDR3 loop reads CASSSTDREVPYEQYF. The CDR3 DNA sequence: TGTGCCAGCAGCTCCACAGACAGGGAAGTCCCCTACGAGCAGTACTTC.

This clone has only one observation. The chain links TRBV18 to TRBJ1-4; a possible D gene is TRBD1 (6 bases). The CDR3 has 14 residues. Trimming removed 6 bases at V and 8 bases at J, with 16 bases between. From germline, CDR1 is KGHSH and CDR2 LQKENI. The CDR3 DNA follows: TGTGCCAGCTCTCTCCGGGACAATGGGGAAAAACTGTTTTTT. Protein: CASSLRDNGEKLFF.

The chain carries TRBV27 and TRBJ1-1; D gene uncertain. The CDR3 is made up of 14 amino acids. V was cut by 6 bases and J by 1 base, with 12 bases left in between. Per germline, CDR1 MNHEY and CDR2 SMNVEV (reference sequence). CDR3 residues: CASRTYFRNTEAFF. For the CDR3, the DNA is TGTGCCAGCAGGACTTATTTCCGGAACACTGAAGCTTTCTTT.

This rearrangement joins TRBV24-1 to TRBJ2-5, with a weak D call TRBD2 (5 bases). CDR3 length: 13 residues. From germline, CDR1 is KGHDR and CDR2 SFDVKD. V lost 1 base and J 4 bases, leaving 6 bases between the germline ends. The CDR3 region is CATSDFGGETQYF. CDR3 in DNA: TGTGCCACCAGTGATTTCGGAGGAGAGACCCAGTACTTC.

The rearrangement joins TRBV19 to TRBJ2-5; 9 bases align to TRBD2. V shed 3 bases and J 0 bases; nucleotides not matched to a gene: 2. CDR1 LNHDA and CDR2 SQIVND come from the germline V gene (reference sequence). The CDR3 extends over 15 amino acids. CDR3 bases: TGTGCCAGTAGTATGGCGGGAGGGTACCAAGAGACCCAGTACTTC. It is translated as CASSMAGGYQETQYF.

The rearrangement uses TRBV15 and TRBJ1-2; the match to TRBD1 covers 7 bases. V lost 5 bases, J lost 2 bases, and 8 bases stayed unmatched. Germline V CDR1 and CDR2: LNHNV, YYDKDF (reference sequence). This CDR3 has 15 amino acids. For the CDR3, the DNA is TGTGCCACCAGCGAAAACAGGGGCCTCAACTATGGCTACACCTTC. Amino acid sequence: CATSENRGLNYGYTF.

This chain joins TRBV10-3 and TRBJ1-1; weak D call: TRBD1 (6 bases). Germline-derived CDR1 and CDR2 are ENHRY and SYGVKD. With 4 bases removed from V and 1 base from J, the gap between germline ends came to 10 bases. The CDR3 contains 14 residues. The DNA of the CDR3 is TGTGCCATCAGTGTAGGGACATCGAACACTGAAGCTTTCTTT. Protein sequence: CAISVGTSNTEAFF.

To note about this clone: A read error may produce the germline difference seen at one junction end. This chain connects TRBV11-1 to TRBJ2-7; 9 bases match TRBD2. Germline assignment: CDR1 SGHAT and CDR2 FQDESV (reference sequence). This CDR3 is built from 16 residues. The CDR3 nucleotides are TGTGCCAGCAGCCTAGCGGGGAGTGCGGGGGTTTACGAGCAGTACTTC. It encodes CASSLAGSAGVYEQYF.

This sequence joins TRBV30 and TRBJ2-3, with 12 bases fitting TRBD2. The CDR3 has 15 residues. Germline V gene sequence: CDR1 GTSNPN, CDR2 SVGIG (reference sequence). Trimming at V came to 6 bases and at J to 5 bases, leaving 9 bases not matched to a gene. The CDR3 loop reads CACSRLAGAEDTQYF. The CDR3 DNA follows: TGTGCCTGTTCCCGACTAGCGGGAGCGGAAGATACGCAGTATTTT.

Regarding this clone: This CDR3 is also generated by other DNA sequences in the sample. This chain links TRBV28 with TRBJ2-7, with D maybe TRBD2 (5 bases). V was trimmed by 1 base and J by 0 bases, leaving 7 bases between them. This CDR3 comprises 14 residues. CDR1 is MDHEN, CDR2 SYDVKM, per germline. Written as DNA, the CDR3 is TGTGCCAGCAGTTTATCGGGGAGCTCCTACGAGCAGTACTTC. Its protein is CASSLSGSSYEQYF.